A single T cell receptor (beta chain) is shown here with its context. Method: immunoSEQ multiplex PCR; TCRdb's copy keeps in-frame clones and lacks some. The sample yields more than 80,000 clones, 70% to 90% seen once. This CDR3 region has 14 residues. Germline V lookup: CDR1 SGHNT, CDR2 YYREEE (reference sequence). V was trimmed by 1 base and J by 1 base, leaving 6 bases between them. This entry belongs to a study of T cell responses to AZD1222 COVID-19 vaccine. V is TRBV5-4 and J is TRBJ1-5; possible D gene TRBD1, 5 bases. This receptor was identified in an adult who received the AZD1222 COVID-19 vaccine. The specimen comprised peripheral blood, sampled 28 days after the second AZD1222 dose. The DNA of the CDR3 is TGTGCCAGCAGCTTGCGGGGGAGCAATCAGCCCCAGCATTTT. It yields the protein CASSLRGSNQPQHF.